The T cell receptor (beta chain) under discussion was sequenced for a study of radiotherapy plus CTLA-4 blockade in lung cancer. The method was immunoSEQ multiplex PCR; TCRdb's version includes in-frame clones alone and lacks a portion of them. Of around 65,000 clones in the sample, around 77% are singletons; the top ten hold roughly 4.7%. The sequence was obtained from a human donor with non-small cell lung cancer who had a complete response to radiotherapy plus ipilimumab. The material was peripheral blood, obtained from a patient treated with radiotherapy plus ipilimumab.

The CDR3 protein is CASSGRTPGGEKLFF. The CDR3 DNA follows: TGTGCCAGTAGTGGACGGACTCCTGGGGGTGAAAAACTGTTTTTT. The chain links TRBV19 to TRBJ1-4, with D tentatively TRBD1 (5 bases). Germline V gives CDR1 LNHDA, CDR2 SQIVND (reference sequence). V was shortened by 5 bases and J by 7 bases, with 17 bases between the two germline ends. The CDR3 sequence is 15 residues long. The full variable domain, with the rest looked up from reference TRBV19 and TRBJ1-4, is DGGITQSPKYLFRKEGQNVTLSCEQNLNHDAMYWYRQDPGQGLRLIYYSQIVNDFQKGDIAEGYSVSREKKESFPLTVTSAQKNPTAFYLCASSGRTPGGEKLFFGSGTQLSVL.